This T cell receptor (beta chain) was identified during a study of T cells in Graves' hyperthyroidism and ophthalmopathy. About the research overall: Sampling of peripheral blood happened at initial diagnosis, prior to any treatment.

Patients showing uncontrolled infection, other autoimmune disease, pregnancy or lactation were ineligible. PBMCs stemmed from 10 ml fresh peripheral blood. TCR beta CDR3 regions were amplified from RNA transcripts. When the TCR CDR3 underwent first-round RT-PCR, the HTBI primer set was used. Each CDR3 protein is one row after TCRdb ran MiXCR on the multiplex PCR reads. Here the sample spans 600,000 to 900,000 distinct CDR3 sequences, roughly 17% being singletons. The sample holds many counts of this clonotype. CDR1 SNHLY and CDR2 FYNNEI come from the germline V gene. Trimming cost V 6 bases and J 5 bases, with 14 bases left between them. The CDR3 spans 13 residues.

The V gene is TRBV2, the J gene TRBJ2-7, with a possible D match to TRBD2 (5 bases). This sequence originates from a man younger than 35 with Graves' hyperthyroidism. The source material was blood. CDR3 sequence reads: CASREDGKDEQYF. The CDR3 bases are TGTGCCAGCAGGGAGGACGGGAAGGACGAGCAGTACTTC.